This T cell receptor (beta chain) was obtained from a study of OX40 agonist ivuxolimab in advanced cancers. The method was immunoSEQ multiplex PCR; TCRdb's version includes in-frame clones alone and lacks a portion of them. The data hold about 48,000 clones, with about four fifths observed a single time. The sample consisted of CD4+ or CD8+ T cells sorted from blood, taken in a trial of the OX40 agonist ivuxolimab. The receptor was isolated from an adult with an advanced solid tumor such as melanoma, head and neck, liver or kidney cancer.

The CDR3 protein is CASSTLRGQETQYF. The CDR3 bases are TGTGCCAGCAGCACCCTCCGGGGTCAAGAGACCCAGTACTTC. The chain uses TRBV7-3 and TRBJ2-5, with a tentative D call TRBD2 (5 bases). Germline V gene lookup returns CDR1 SGHTA and CDR2 FQGTGA. The germline V and J ends were trimmed by 5 bases and 2 bases, with 12 bases remaining between them. This CDR3 is 14 amino acids long.